The 13 T cell receptor beta chains given below trace back to one sample, sequenced in a study of molecular identifiers for immune sequencing clone quantification. Via MiXCR, TCRdb re-called the PCR reads, giving one row per CDR3 protein. This table has around 65,000 distinct CDR3 sequences, less than 20% appearing once. Source material: naive CD8+ T cells from blood, with Jurkat cell RNA spiked in. Subset: FACS-sorted CD8+CD4-CCR7+CD45RA+ naive T cells. These receptors originate from a human donor in good health. Some libraries in this study had Jurkat cell RNA spiked in.

This clonotype occurred many times. The J gene is TRBJ2-1, the V gene TRBV7-2; weak D call: TRBD2 (5 bases). The CDR3 loop spans 15 amino acids. Per the germline V gene, CDR1 is SGHTA and CDR2 is FQGNSA. Trimming left V 1 base short and J 5 bases short, with 12 bases between. CDR3: CASSLVLALNNEQFF. DNA of the CDR3: TGTGCCAGCAGCTTAGTTTTAGCGCTAAACAATGAGCAGTTCTTC. Combining the CDR3 with reference TRBV7-2 and TRBJ2-1 gives the whole variable domain GAGVSQSPSNKVTEKGKDVELRCDPISGHTALYWYRQSLGQGLEFLIYFQGNSAPDKSGLPSDRFSAERTGGSVSTLTIQRTQQEDSAVYLCASSLVLALNNEQFFGPGTRLTVL.

The table lists this clonotype with many counts. The V and J genes are TRBV29-1 and TRBJ2-1; a weak D match, TRBD2 (5 bases). CDR3 size: 15 residues. Trimming pared 0 bases from V and 6 bases from J, leaving 15 bases between. The germline V gene has CDR1 SQVTM and CDR2 ANQGSEA. CDR3 residues: CSVEDPLASGNEQFF. The CDR3 DNA sequence: TGCAGCGTTGAAGATCCCCTAGCTTCGGGCAATGAGCAGTTCTTC.

About this clonotype: A much bigger clone sits one base away, suggesting this may be a read error. CDR3 amino acids: CASSSRGPARAQYF. The CDR3 DNA reads TGTGCCAGCAGTTCACGAGGGCCAGCCAGGGCCCAGTACTTC. The gene calls are TRBV28 and TRBJ2-5; possibly TRBD1 or TRBD2 for D (5 bases each). Trimming removed 4 bases at V and 9 bases at J, with 18 bases between. Germline V gives CDR1 MDHEN, CDR2 SYDVKM. This CDR3 is built from 14 residues.

The chain is built from TRBV30 and TRBJ1-1, with D unresolved. The CDR3 length is 13 residues. V lost 2 bases, J lost 2 bases, and 9 bases lay in between. The V gene's germline CDR1 is GTSNPN and CDR2 SVGIG (reference sequence). The CDR3: CAWSIGLNTEAFF. In nucleotides, the CDR3 is TGTGCCTGGAGTATAGGGTTAAACACTGAAGCTTTCTTT.

This clonotype was counted many times. V and J are TRBV7-6 and TRBJ2-5; D ambiguous. This CDR3 spans 15 amino acids. Germline loops: CDR1 SGHVS, CDR2 FNYEAQ. V gave up 2 bases and J gave up 4 bases, with 14 bases separating them. CDR3 region: CASSLSPQPPETQYF. CDR3 sequence (DNA): TGTGCCAGCAGCTTATCTCCCCAGCCCCCAGAGACCCAGTACTTC.

This clonotype has at least ten counts. This rearrangement joins TRBV30 to TRBJ1-1; D is undetermined. The CDR3 has 11 amino acids. Germline V gene data show CDR1 as GTSNPN and CDR2 as SVGIG (reference sequence). V gave up 3 bases and J gave up 2 bases, with 4 bases separating them. The CDR3, as DNA: TGTGCCTGGAGGAAAAACACTGAAGCTTTCTTT. Translated, it gives CAWRKNTEAFF.

At least ten counts were recorded for this clonotype. The V call is TRBV27, the J call TRBJ2-7; D gene unclear. Germline assignment: CDR1 MNHEY and CDR2 SMNVEV (reference sequence). V was cut by 0 bases and J by 3 bases, with 6 bases left in between. This CDR3 spans 13 amino acids. The CDR3 protein is CASSLSGNYEQYF. CDR3 nucleotides: TGTGCCAGCAGTTTATCCGGAAACTACGAGCAGTACTTC.

The sample holds many counts of this clonotype. The chain has TRBV27 and TRBJ1-1; D remains ambiguous. V gave up 3 bases and J gave up 0 bases, with 11 bases separating them. In germline, CDR1 is MNHEY, CDR2 SMNVEV (reference sequence). CDR3 length: 15 amino acids. CDR3 DNA: TGTGCCAGCAGTTTGGTTTTTGGGTTGAACACTGAAGCTTTCTTT. Protein product: CASSLVFGLNTEAFF.

This clonotype has ten or more counts. This chain links TRBV14 with TRBJ1-2, with 9 bases fitting TRBD1. The germline gives CDR1 SGHDN, CDR2 FVKESK. Trimming removed 4 bases from V and 6 bases from J; junction bases left unmatched: 3. This CDR3 is 13 amino acids long. The CDR3 is CASSLGTGHGYTF. The CDR3 DNA is TGTGCCAGCAGCCTAGGGACAGGGCATGGCTACACCTTC.

This clonotype has a count of ten or more. The gene calls are TRBV9 and TRBJ2-7; a possible D gene is TRBD1 (5 bases). Germline loops: CDR1 SGDLS, CDR2 YYNGEE. This CDR3 comprises 15 residues. Between the trimmed V and J ends, which lost 4 bases and 4 bases, there was a span of 18 bases. CDR3 bases: TGTGCCAGCAGCCCCTGGGTTCAGGGCTATTACGAGCAGTACTTC. Translated, it gives CASSPWVQGYYEQYF.

This chain connects TRBV6-1 to TRBJ2-2; the D call may be TRBD1 or TRBD2 (5 bases each). The CDR3 is made up of 17 amino acids. V was pared by 3 bases and J by 0 bases, with 14 bases between. Germline assignment: CDR1 MNHNS and CDR2 SASEGT. Written as DNA, the CDR3 is TGTGCCAGCAGTGACCTTGCAGGGACGGCGAACACCGGGGAGCTGTTTTTT. It codes for CASSDLAGTANTGELFF.

This clonotype was seen repeatedly, ten times or more. V gene TRBV29-1 combines with J gene TRBJ2-7; 11 bases agree with TRBD2. The germline V gene has CDR1 SQVTM and CDR2 ANQGSEA. The V gene end was trimmed by 7 bases and the J gene end by 7 bases; junction bases not matched to a gene: 21. CDR3 length: 17 amino acids. The CDR3 sequence is CSAKGQGTSGSPWEQYF. The DNA of the CDR3 is TGCAGCGCTAAAGGGCAGGGCACTAGCGGGAGTCCGTGGGAGCAGTACTTC.

This clonotype was counted ten times or more. The rearrangement links TRBV7-9 to TRBJ2-5, with TRBD1 identical over 7 bases. This CDR3 spans 15 amino acids. Per germline, CDR1 SEHNR and CDR2 FQNEAQ (reference sequence). With 0 bases clipped from V and 4 bases from J, the junction kept 5 bases outside the gene matches. CDR3 sequence reads: CASSLAQGVAETQYF. In DNA form, the CDR3 reads TGTGCCAGCAGCTTAGCCCAGGGGGTAGCAGAGACCCAGTACTTC.